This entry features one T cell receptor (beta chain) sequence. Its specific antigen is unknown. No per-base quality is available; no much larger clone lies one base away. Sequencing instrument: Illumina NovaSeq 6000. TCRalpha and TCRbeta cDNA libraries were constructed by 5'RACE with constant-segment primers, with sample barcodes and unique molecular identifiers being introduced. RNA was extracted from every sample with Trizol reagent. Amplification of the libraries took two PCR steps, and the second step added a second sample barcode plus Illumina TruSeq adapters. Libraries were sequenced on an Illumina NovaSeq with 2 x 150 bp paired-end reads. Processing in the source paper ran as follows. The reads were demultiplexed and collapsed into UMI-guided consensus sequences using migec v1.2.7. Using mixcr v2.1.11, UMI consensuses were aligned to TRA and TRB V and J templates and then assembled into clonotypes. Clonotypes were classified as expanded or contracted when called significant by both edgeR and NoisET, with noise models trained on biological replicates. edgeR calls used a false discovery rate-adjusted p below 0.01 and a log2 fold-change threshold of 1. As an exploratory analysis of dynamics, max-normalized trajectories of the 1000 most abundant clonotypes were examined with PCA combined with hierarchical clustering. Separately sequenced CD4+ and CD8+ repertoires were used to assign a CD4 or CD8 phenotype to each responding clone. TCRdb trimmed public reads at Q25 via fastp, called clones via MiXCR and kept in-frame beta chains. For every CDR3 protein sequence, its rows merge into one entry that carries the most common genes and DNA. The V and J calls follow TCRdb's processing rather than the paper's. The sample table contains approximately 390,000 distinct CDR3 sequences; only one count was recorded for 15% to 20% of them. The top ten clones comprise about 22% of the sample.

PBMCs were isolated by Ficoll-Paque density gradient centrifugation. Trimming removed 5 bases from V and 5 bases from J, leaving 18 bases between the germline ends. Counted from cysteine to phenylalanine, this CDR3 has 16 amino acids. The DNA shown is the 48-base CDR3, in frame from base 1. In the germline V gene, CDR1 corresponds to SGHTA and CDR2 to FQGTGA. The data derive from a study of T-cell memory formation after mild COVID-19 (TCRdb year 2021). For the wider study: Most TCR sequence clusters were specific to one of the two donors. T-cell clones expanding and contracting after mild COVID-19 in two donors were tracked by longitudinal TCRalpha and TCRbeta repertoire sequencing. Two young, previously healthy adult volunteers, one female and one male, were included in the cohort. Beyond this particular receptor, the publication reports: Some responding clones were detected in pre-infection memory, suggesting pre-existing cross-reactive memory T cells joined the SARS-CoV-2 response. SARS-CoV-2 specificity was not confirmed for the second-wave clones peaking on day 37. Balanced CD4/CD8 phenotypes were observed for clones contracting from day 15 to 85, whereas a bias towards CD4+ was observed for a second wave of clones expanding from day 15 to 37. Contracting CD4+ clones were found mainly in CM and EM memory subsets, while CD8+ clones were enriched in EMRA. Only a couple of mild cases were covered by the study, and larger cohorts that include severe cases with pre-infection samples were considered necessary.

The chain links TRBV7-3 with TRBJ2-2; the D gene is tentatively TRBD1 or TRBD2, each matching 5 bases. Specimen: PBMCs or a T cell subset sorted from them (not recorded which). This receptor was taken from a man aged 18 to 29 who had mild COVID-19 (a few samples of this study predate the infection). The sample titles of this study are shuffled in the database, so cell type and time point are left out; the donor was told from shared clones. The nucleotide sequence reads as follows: TGTGCCAGCAGCCCTCGCAGGGCCGGGAATACCGGGGAGCTGTTTTTT. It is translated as CASSPRRAGNTGELFF.